This TCR beta chain derives from a study of shared clonotypes between healthy human individuals. Study-level background: Three CD4 naive, three CD4 memory, two CD8 naive and one CD8 memory plate were used per donor.

There are a few counts of this clone. The antigen is unknown. Study-level points and caveats: Having only a few donors restricted how much genetic and exposure-history diversity was captured. It was expected that sequencing depth would affect clonotype sharing among donors.

For each subset, genomic DNA was distributed in equal portions over several immunoSEQ plates. TCRdb's copy holds only in-frame clones and misses some; the assay was immunoSEQ multiplex PCR. The sample includes 150,000 to 200,000 clones, over 80% seen only once; the top ten take about 0.067%. The sequence was collected from a woman between 25 and 40 years old in good health. The material sequenced was naive CD4+ T cells sorted from blood. Subset meaning: CD45RA+ positively selected.

For the CDR3, the DNA is TGCGCCAGCAGCTTGGCCAGGCAGACCTACGAGCAGTACTTC. Translated, it gives CASSLARQTYEQYF. The chain has TRBV5-1 and TRBJ2-7; D is unclear. From germline, CDR1 is SGHRS and CDR2 YFSETQ. The CDR3 covers 14 residues. V lost 0 bases and J lost 2, with 9 bases in between.